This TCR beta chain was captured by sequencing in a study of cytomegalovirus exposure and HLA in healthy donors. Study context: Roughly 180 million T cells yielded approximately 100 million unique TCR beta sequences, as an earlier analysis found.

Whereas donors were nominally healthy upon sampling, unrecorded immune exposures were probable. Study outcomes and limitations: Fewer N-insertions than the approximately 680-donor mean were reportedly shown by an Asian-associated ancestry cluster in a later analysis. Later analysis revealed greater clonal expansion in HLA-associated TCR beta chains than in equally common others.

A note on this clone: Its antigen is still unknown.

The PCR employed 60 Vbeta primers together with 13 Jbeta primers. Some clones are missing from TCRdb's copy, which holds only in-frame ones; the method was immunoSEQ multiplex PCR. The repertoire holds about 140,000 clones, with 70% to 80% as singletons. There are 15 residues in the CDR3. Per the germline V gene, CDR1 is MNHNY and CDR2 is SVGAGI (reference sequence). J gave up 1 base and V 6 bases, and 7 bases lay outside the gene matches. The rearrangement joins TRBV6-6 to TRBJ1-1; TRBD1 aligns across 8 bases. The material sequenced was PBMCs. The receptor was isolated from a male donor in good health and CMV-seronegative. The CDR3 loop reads CASSPHGQGNTEAFF. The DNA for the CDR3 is TGTGCCAGCAGCCCACACGGACAGGGGAACACTGAAGCTTTCTTT.